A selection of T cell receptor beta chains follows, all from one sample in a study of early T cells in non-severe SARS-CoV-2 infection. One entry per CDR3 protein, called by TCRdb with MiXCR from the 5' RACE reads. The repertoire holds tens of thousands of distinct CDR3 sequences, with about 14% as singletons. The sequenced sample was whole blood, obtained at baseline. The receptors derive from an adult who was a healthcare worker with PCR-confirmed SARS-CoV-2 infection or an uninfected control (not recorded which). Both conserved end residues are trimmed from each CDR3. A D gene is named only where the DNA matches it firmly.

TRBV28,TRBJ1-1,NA,ASRKGGWGTEAF
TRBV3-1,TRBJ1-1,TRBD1,ASSPGQGRNTEAF
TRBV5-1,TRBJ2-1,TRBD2,ASSLAGGAPEQF
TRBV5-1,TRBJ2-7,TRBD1,ASSLATLTGSNEQY
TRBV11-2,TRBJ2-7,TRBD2,ASSLGASGQGEQY
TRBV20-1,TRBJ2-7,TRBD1,SARDWTGRIYEQY
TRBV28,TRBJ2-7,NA,ASSDGTGYEQY
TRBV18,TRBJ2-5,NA,ASSPPTGPGETQY
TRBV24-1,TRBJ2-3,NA,ATSDPDGSSTDTQY
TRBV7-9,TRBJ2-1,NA,ASSSRGPPNEQF